This T cell receptor beta chain was recovered during a study of cytomegalovirus exposure and HLA in healthy donors. This clone was counted between two and nine times. What it binds is unknown. General study results and limits: Likely technical artifact: a cluster of highly shared sequence variants.

CDR3 length: 12 amino acids. A multiplex PCR was run with 60 Vbeta primers and 13 Jbeta primers. Sequenced by immunoSEQ multiplex PCR; TCRdb stores in-frame clones only, minus some. The sample consists of 150,000 to 190,000 clones, 82% of them appearing once. What was sequenced was PBMCs. The chain carries TRBV21-1 and TRBJ1-2. TRBV21-1 is listed as a pseudogene. The clonotype originates from a woman between 45 and 60 years old in good health and CMV-seropositive. CDR3 in amino acids: CASIKGGGGYTF. The DNA of the CDR3 is TGTGCCAGCATCAAAGGGGGGGGAGGCTACACCTTC.